This T cell receptor beta chain originates from a study of blood T cells in healthy people across ages. Study observations and caveats: Not knowing donor CMV status may have confounded expanded clonotype changes. With age, beta diversity per million T cells declined roughly linearly, significantly by approximately 40. The long-lived group displayed more naive CD4+ cells, plus higher diversity, than the aged donors did.

Using a J-beta primer mix together with a sample-barcoded 5' primer, a second PCR was run for about 6 to 11 cycles. TCRdb reprocessed the 5' RACE reads via MiXCR and lists one record per CDR3 protein. The repertoire has around 990,000 distinct CDR3 sequences, roughly two fifths of them found once; the top ten carry roughly 14%. CDR3 length: 14 amino acids. Germline values: CDR1 SGHDN, CDR2 FVKESK. V was shortened by 2 bases and J by 3 bases, with 10 bases between the two germline ends. This clonotype was observed a few times. Its antigen remains unknown. The receptor was derived from a man between 18 and 35 years old in good health. The sequencing input was blood. The chain has TRBV14 and TRBJ2-5; D perhaps matches TRBD2 (6 bases). The CDR3 reads CASSQFWREETQYF. CDR3 coding DNA: TGTGCCAGCAGCCAATTCTGGAGGGAAGAGACCCAGTACTTC. Based on the CDR3 plus reference TRBV14 and TRBJ2-5, the full variable domain is EAGVTQFPSHSVIEKGQTVTLRCDPISGHDNLYWYRRVMGKEIKFLLHFVKESKQDESGMPNNRFLAERTGGTYSTLKVQPAELEDSGVYFCASSQFWREETQYFGPGTRLLVL.